This TCR beta chain originates from a study of blood T cell repertoires in COVID-19. Study background: Donors in the United States, Italy and Spain gave samples during acute or convalescent COVID-19. The analysed material was cDNA or gDNA that came from T cells, B-cell-depleted T cells, or PBMCs.

The authors' processing: Amplifying reference gene primers gave estimates of nucleated cell counts. Libraries were prepared by immunoSEQ multiplex PCR; TCRdb keeps only in-frame clonotypes and omits some of them. V, J and clone size were drawn from that table, and D and trimming were deduced from the DNA. The sample includes roughly 100,000 clones, 85% seen only once; the top ten take more than 1.5%. The sequenced material came from peripheral blood. The sequence derives from a woman in her seventies with active or convalescent COVID-19.

The CDR3 reads CASSLGDRPYEQYF. CDR3 DNA: TGTGCCAGCAGTTTGGGGGACAGGCCCTACGAGCAGTACTTC. V is TRBV28 and J is TRBJ2-7, with TRBD1 identical over 8 bases. The CDR3 covers 14 residues. In germline, CDR1 is MDHEN, CDR2 SYDVKM. V lost 3 bases and J lost 2; bases outside the gene matches: 3.